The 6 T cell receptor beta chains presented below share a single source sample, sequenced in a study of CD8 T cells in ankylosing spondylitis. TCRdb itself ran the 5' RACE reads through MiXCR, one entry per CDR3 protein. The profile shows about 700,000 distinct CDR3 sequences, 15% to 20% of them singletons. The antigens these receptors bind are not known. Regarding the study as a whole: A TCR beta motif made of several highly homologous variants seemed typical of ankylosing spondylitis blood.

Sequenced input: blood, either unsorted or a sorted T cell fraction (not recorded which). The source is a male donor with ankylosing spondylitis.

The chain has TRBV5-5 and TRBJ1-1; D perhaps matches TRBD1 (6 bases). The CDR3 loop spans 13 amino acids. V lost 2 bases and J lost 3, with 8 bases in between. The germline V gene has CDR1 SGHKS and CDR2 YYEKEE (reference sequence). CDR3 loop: CASSFGTHTEAFF. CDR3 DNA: TGTGCCAGCAGCTTCGGGACACACACTGAAGCTTTCTTT.

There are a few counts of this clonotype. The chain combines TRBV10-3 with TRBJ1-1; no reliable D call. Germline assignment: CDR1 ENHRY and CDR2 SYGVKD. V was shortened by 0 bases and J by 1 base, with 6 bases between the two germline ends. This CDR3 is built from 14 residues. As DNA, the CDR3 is TGTGCCATCAGTGAGTCGAGTAGGAACACTGAAGCTTTCTTT. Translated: CAISESSRNTEAFF.

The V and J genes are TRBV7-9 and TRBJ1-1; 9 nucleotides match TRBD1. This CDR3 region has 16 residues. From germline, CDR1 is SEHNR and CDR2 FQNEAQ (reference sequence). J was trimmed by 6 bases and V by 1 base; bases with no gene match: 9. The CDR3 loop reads CASSLVGLDRGAEAFF. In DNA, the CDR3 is TGTGCCAGCAGCTTAGTAGGTCTGGACAGGGGTGCTGAAGCTTTCTTT.

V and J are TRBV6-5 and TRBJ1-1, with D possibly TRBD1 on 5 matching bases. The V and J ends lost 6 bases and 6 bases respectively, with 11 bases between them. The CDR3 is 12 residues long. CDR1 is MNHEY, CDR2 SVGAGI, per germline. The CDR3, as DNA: TGTGCCAGCAGAATTGGGGCCTCTGAAGCTTTCTTT. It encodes CASRIGASEAFF.

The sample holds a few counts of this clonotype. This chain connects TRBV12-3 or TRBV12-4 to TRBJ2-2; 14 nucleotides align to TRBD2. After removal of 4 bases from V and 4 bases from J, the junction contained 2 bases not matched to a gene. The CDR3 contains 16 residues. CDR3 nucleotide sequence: TGTGCCAGCAGTTCCGGGACTAGCGGGAGCACCGGGGAGCTGTTTTTT. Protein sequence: CASSSGTSGSTGELFF.

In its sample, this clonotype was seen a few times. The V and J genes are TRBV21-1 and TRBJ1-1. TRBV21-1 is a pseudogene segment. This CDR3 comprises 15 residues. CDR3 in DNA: TGTGCCACCAGGGAGGACGTCCCTCGGAACACTGAAGCTTTCTTT. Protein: CATREDVPRNTEAFF.